The source of this TCR beta chain is a study of regulatory T cells in long-lasting Graves disease. General observations from the study: TRBV28 was favored in persistent disease, as were TRBJ1-2 and TRBJ2-5. Persistent Graves' cases showed lower TCR diversity than newly diagnosed cases. It was possible that the small sample size reduced accuracy.

Regarding time point: newly diagnosed GD, antithyroid drugs for less than 3 months. From RNA extracted from PBMCs, the TCR library was made. This clonotype was seen at least ten times. Its antigen is undetermined. Germline V gene data show CDR1 as LGHNT and CDR2 as FRNRAP. The CDR3 consists of 11 residues. Trimming cost V 10 bases and J 5 bases, with 9 bases left between them. Building of the TCR beta libraries involved iRepertoire HTBI primers and Arm-PCR of CDR3 regions. Original data processing: The samples yielded 50 to 80 TRBV and more than eleven TRBJ segments. In TCRdb, the multiplex PCR reads were re-called with MiXCR into one record per CDR3 protein. TCRdb's processing, not the study's, gives the V and J calls here. The sample carries hundreds of thousands of distinct CDR3 sequences, roughly 15% recorded once.

The sample here was peripheral blood mononuclear cells (PBMCs), taken at new diagnosis, from a patient treated with antithyroid drugs. This sequence originates from a female donor with Graves disease. V and J are TRBV12-5 and TRBJ2-1, with D unclear. CDR3 region: CATYSNNEQFF. Written as DNA, the CDR3 is TGTGCTACTTACAGTAACAATGAGCAGTTCTTC. The whole variable domain, remainder taken from reference TRBV12-5 and TRBJ2-1, is DARVTQTPRHKVTEMGQEVTMRCQPILGHNTVFWYRQTMMQGLELLAYFRNRAPLDDSGMPKDRFSAEMPDATLATLKIQPSEPRDSAVYFCATYSNNEQFFGPGTRLTVL.